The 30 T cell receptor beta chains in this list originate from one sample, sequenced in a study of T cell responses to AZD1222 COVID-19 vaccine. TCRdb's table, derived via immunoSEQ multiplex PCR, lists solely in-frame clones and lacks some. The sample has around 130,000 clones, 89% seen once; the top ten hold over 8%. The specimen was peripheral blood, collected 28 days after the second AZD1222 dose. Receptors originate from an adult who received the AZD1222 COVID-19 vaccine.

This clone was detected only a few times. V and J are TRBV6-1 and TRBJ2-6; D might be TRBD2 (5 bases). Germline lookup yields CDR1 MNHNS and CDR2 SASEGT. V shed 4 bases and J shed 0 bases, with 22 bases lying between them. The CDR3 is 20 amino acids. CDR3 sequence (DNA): TGTGCCAGCAGTGCCCTCGAGGGCCCATTCTGGGGCTCTGGGGCCAACGTCCTGACTTTC. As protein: CASSALEGPFWGSGANVLTF.

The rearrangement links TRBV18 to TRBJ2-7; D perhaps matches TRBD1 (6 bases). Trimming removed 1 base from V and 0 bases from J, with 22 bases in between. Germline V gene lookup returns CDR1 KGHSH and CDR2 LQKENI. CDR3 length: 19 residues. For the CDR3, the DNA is TGTGCCAGCTCACCACATGACCCGGGACAAGTAACGAGCTCCTACGAGCAGTACTTC. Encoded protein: CASSPHDPGQVTSSYEQYF. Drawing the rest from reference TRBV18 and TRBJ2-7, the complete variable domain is NAGVMQNPRHLVRRRGQEARLRCSPMKGHSHVYWYRQLPEEGLKFMVYLQKENIIDESGMPKERFSAEFPKEGPSILRIQQVVRGDSAAYFCASSPHDPGQVTSSYEQYFGPGTRLTVT.

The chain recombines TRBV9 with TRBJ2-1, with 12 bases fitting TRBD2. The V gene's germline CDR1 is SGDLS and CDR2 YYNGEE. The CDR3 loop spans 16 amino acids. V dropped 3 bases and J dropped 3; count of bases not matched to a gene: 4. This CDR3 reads CASSAGLAGFYNEQFF. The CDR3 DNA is TGTGCCAGCAGCGCCGGACTAGCGGGGTTCTACAATGAGCAGTTCTTC.

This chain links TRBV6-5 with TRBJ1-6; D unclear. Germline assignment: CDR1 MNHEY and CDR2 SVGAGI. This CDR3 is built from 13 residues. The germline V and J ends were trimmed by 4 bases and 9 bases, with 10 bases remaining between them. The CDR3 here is CASSFSFISPLHF. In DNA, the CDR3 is TGTGCCAGCAGTTTCTCCTTCATTTCACCCCTCCACTTT.

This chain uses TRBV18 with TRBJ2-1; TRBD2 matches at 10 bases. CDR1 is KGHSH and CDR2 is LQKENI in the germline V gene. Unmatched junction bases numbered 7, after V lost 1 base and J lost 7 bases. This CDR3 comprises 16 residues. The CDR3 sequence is CASSPQASGSGNEQFF. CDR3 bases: TGTGCCAGCTCACCACAGGCTAGCGGGAGTGGGAATGAGCAGTTCTTC.

The DNA of the CDR3 is TGTGCCAGCAGTTTAAAGCCCACAGGGGTCGTAAAGCCCCAGCATTTT. Amino acid sequence: CASSLKPTGVVKPQHF. This chain connects TRBV27 to TRBJ1-5, with 7 positions matching TRBD1. The CDR3 consists of 16 residues. V was pared by 2 bases and J by 8 bases, with 12 bases of the junction left unmatched. Germline lookup yields CDR1 MNHEY and CDR2 SMNVEV (reference sequence).

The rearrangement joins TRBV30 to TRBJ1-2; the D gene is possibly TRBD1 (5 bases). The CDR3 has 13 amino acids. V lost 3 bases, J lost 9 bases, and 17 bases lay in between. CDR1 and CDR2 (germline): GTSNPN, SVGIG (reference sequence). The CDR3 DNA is TGTGCCTGGAGATGGGGCCGGTTTCCGAGCTACACCTTC. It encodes CAWRWGRFPSYTF.

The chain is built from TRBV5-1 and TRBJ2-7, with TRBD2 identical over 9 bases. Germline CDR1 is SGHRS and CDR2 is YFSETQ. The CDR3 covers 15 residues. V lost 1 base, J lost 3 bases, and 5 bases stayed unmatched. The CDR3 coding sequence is TGCGCCAGCAGCTTGCAGCTAGCGGGGAACTACGAGCAGTACTTC. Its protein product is CASSLQLAGNYEQYF.

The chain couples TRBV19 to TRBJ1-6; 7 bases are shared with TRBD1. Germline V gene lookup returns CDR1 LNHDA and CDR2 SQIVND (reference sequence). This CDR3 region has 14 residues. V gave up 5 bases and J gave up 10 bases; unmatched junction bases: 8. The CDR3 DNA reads TGTGCCAGTAGTGCCGGGACAGTCTCCTCACCCCTCCACTTT. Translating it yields CASSAGTVSSPLHF.

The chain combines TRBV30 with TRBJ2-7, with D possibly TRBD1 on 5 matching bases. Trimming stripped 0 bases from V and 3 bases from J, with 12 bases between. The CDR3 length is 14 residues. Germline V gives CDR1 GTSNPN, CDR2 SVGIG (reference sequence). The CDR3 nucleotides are TGTGCCTGGAGTGTAGGGGCCAACAACTACGAGCAGTACTTC. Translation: CAWSVGANNYEQYF.

This chain's CDR3 is CASSTRTGETQYF. The DNA of the CDR3 is TGTGCCAGCAGCACGAGAACGGGGGAGACCCAGTACTTC. The chain couples TRBV7-9 to TRBJ2-5; D is perhaps TRBD2 (5 bases). The V gene's germline CDR1 is SEHNR and CDR2 FQNEAQ (reference sequence). V was trimmed by 5 bases and J by 5 bases, leaving 12 bases between them. There are 13 residues in the CDR3.

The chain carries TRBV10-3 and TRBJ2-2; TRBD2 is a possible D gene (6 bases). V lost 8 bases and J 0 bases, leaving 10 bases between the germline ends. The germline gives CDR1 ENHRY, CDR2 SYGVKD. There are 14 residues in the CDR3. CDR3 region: CAIRRGSNTGELFF. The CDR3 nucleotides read TGTGCCATCCGTCGGGGGTCGAACACCGGGGAGCTGTTTTTT.

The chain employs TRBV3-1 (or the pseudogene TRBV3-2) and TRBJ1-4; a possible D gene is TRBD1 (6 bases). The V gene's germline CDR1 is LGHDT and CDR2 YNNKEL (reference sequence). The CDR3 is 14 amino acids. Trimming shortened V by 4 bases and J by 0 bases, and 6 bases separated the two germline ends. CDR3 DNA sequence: TGTGCCAGCAGCCGGACAGCAACTAATGAAAAACTGTTTTTT. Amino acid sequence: CASSRTATNEKLFF.

The CDR3 sequence: CASSSASSGYTF. DNA for the CDR3: TGTGCCAGCAGTTCGGCCAGTAGTGGCTACACCTTC. The chain recombines TRBV27 with TRBJ1-2; D remains ambiguous. Germline values: CDR1 MNHEY, CDR2 SMNVEV (reference sequence). Trimming pared 4 bases from V and 7 bases from J, leaving 10 bases between. The CDR3 consists of 12 residues.

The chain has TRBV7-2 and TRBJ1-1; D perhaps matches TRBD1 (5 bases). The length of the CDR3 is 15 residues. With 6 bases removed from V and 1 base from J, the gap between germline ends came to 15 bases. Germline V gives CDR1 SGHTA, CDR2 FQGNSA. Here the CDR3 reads CASSPGYRSNTEAFF. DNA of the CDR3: TGTGCCAGCAGTCCCGGCTACAGGTCGAACACTGAAGCTTTCTTT.

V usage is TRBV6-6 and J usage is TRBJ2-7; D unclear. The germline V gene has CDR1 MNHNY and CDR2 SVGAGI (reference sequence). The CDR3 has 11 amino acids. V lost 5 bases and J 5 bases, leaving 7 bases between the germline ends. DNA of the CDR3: TGTGCCAGCAGTCCCGGCAACGAGCAGTACTTC. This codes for CASSPGNEQYF.

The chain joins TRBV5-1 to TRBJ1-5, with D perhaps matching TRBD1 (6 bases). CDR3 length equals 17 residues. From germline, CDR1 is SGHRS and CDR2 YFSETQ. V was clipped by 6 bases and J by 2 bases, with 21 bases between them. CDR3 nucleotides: TGCGCCAGCAAGACCGGGGGACATACAAGTGGCAATCAGCCCCAGCATTTT. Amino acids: CASKTGGHTSGNQPQHF.

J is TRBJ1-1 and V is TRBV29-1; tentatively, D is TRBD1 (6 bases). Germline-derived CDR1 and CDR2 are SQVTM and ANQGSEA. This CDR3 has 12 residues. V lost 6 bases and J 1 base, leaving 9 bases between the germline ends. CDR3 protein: CSVSRGNTEAFF. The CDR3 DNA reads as TGCAGCGTGTCCAGGGGGAACACTGAAGCTTTCTTT.

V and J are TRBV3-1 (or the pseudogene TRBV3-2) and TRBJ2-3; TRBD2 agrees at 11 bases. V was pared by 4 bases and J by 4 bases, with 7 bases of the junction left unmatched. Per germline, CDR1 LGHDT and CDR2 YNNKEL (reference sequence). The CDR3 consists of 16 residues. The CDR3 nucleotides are TGTGCCAGCAGCCGCGGAGTAGCGGGAGGGCCAGATACGCAGTATTTT. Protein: CASSRGVAGGPDTQYF.

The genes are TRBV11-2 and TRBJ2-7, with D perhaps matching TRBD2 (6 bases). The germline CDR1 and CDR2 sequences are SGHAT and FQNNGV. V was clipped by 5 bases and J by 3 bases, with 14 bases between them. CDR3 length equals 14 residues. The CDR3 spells CASSPQTEGYEQYF. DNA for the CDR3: TGTGCCAGCAGCCCCCAGACGGAGGGCTACGAGCAGTACTTC.

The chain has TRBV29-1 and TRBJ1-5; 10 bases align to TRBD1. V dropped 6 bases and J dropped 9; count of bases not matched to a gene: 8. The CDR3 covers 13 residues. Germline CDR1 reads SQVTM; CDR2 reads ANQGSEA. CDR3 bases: TGCAGCGTCCGGACAGGGGGGAGTGGGCCCCAGCATTTT. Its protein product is CSVRTGGSGPQHF.

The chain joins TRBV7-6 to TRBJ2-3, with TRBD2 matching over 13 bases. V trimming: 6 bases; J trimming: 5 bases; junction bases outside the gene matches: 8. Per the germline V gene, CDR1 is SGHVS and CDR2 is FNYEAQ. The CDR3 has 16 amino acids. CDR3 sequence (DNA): TGTGCCAGCAGGCAACTAGCGGGGGGGGTAGGAGATACGCAGTATTTT. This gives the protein CASRQLAGGVGDTQYF.

This CDR3 reads CASSRDLTGVNEKLFF. CDR3 coding DNA: TGTGCCAGCAGCAGGGACCTAACAGGGGTTAATGAAAAACTGTTTTTT. The gene calls are TRBV7-9 and TRBJ1-4, with TRBD1 matching over 7 bases. This CDR3 has 16 amino acids. V lost 5 bases, J lost 4 bases, and 10 bases stayed unmatched. Germline V gene sequence: CDR1 SEHNR, CDR2 FQNEAQ (reference sequence).

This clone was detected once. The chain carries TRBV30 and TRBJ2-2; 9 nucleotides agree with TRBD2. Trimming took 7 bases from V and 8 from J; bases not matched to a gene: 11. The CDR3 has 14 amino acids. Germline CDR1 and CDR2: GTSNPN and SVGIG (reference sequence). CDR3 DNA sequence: TGTGCCTTCCCGCTAGCGGGGTATGGTGGGGAGCTGTTTTTT. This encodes CAFPLAGYGGELFF. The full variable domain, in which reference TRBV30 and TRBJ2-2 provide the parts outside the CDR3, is SQTIHQWPATLVQPVGSPLSLECTVEGTSNPNLYWYRQAAGRGLQLLFYSVGIGQISSEVPQNLSASRPQDRQFILSSKKLLLSDSGFYLCAFPLAGYGGELFFGEGSRLTVL.

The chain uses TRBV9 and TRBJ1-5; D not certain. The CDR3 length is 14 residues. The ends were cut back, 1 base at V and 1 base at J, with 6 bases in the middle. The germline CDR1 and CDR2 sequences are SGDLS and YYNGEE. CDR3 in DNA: TGTGCCAGCAGCGTAAGTGGGAGCAATCAGCCCCAGCATTTT. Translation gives CASSVSGSNQPQHF.

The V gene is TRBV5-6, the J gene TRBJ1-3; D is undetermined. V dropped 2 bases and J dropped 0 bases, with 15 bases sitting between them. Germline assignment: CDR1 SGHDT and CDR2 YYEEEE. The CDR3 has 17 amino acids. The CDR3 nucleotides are TGTGCCAGCAGCTTCAGATACCGTGGCAGCTCTGGAAACACCATATATTTT. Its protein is CASSFRYRGSSGNTIYF.

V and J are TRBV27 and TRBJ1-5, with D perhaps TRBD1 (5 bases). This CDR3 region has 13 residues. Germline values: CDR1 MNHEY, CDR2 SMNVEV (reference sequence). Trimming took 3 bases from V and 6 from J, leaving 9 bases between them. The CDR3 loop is CASSLRTTQPQHF. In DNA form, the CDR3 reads TGTGCCAGCAGTTTGAGGACAACTCAGCCCCAGCATTTT.

CDR3 sequence (DNA): TGTGCCAGAAGCTTGGTGAGGGCGGCCTATGGCTACACCTTC. It translates to CARSLVRAAYGYTF. This chain links TRBV5-3 with TRBJ1-2, with D unclear. TRBV5-3 carries the ORF label, with uncertain function. The CDR3 spans 14 residues. Trimming left V 0 bases short and J 4 bases short, with 10 bases between.

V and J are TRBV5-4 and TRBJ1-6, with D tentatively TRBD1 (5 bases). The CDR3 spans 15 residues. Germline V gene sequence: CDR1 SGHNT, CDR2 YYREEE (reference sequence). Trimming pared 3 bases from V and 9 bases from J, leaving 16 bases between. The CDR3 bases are TGTGCCAGCAGCTCCGGGACCGTCGTGAGTTCACCCCTCCACTTT. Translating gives CASSSGTVVSSPLHF.

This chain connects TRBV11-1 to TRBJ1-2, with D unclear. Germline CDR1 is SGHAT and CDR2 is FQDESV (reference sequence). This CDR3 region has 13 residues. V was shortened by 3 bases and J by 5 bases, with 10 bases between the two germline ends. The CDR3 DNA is TGTGCCAGCAGCTTCGACGGGAAGTATGGCTACACCTTC. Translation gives CASSFDGKYGYTF. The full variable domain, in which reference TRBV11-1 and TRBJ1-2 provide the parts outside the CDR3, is EAEVAQSPRYKITEKSQAVAFWCDPISGHATLYWYRQILGQGPELLVQFQDESVVDDSQLPKDRFSAERLKGVDSTLKIQPAELGDSAMYLCASSFDGKYGYTFGSGTRLTVV.